These 15 T cell receptor beta chains were sequenced from one sample in a study of shared clonotypes between healthy human individuals. Data came from immunoSEQ multiplex PCR; TCRdb stores just in-frame clones and leaves some out. This table has 950,000 to 1,100,000 clones, around 82% appearing once. Sequencing was done on a sample of memory CD4+ T cells from PBMCs. Subset indicated: CD45RA-negative fraction. The receptors come from a man younger than 30 in good health. Some clones in this sample may be carry-over from other donors' samples.

This rearrangement joins TRBV5-4 to TRBJ2-7; 13 positions agree with TRBD2. Trimming took 9 bases from V and 10 from J; bases not matched to a gene: 13. Germline V gene sequence: CDR1 SGHNT, CDR2 YYREEE (reference sequence). CDR3 size: 14 residues. CDR3 sequence: CATTGLAGAGGQYF. The CDR3 DNA reads as TGTGCCACTACTGGACTAGCGGGAGCTGGCGGTCAGTACTTC. Filled out from reference TRBV5-4 and TRBJ2-7, the complete variable domain reads ETGVTQSPTHLIKTRGQQVTLRCSSQSGHNTVSWYQQALGQGPQFIFQYYREEENGRGNFPPRFSGLQFPNYSSELNVNALELDDSALYLCATTGLAGAGGQYFGPGTRLTVT.

V and J are TRBV5-1 and TRBJ2-1; 14 bases are shared with TRBD2. J gave up 6 bases and V 0 bases, and 8 bases lay outside the gene matches. The germline V gene has CDR1 SGHRS and CDR2 YFSETQ. This CDR3 comprises 18 residues. CDR3 nucleotide sequence: TGCGCCAGCAGCTTGGGGGGGACTAGCGGGAGCAAGGCCAATGAGCAGTTCTTC. This codes for CASSLGGTSGSKANEQFF.

This clone has more than one count but fewer than ten. The rearrangement joins TRBV13 to TRBJ1-6, with D uncertain. The CDR3 has 14 amino acids. Germline V gene lookup returns CDR1 PRHDT and CDR2 FYEKMQ (reference sequence). Between the trimmed V and J ends, which lost 0 bases and 6 bases, there was a span of 6 bases. CDR3: CASSLGDLNSPLHF. Written as DNA, the CDR3 is TGTGCCAGCAGCTTAGGGGATCTTAATTCACCCCTCCACTTT.

This clone was counted only a few times. One base away lies a much larger clone, so this may be a sequencing read error. Given the absence of the conserved phenylalanine or tryptophan at the CDR3 end, a read error is likely. The chain joins TRBV11-2 to TRBJ1-1; 8 positions agree with TRBD1. This CDR3 is 13 amino acids long. V lost 3 bases to trimming and J lost 5 bases; unmatched junction nucleotides: 2. The germline CDR1 and CDR2 sequences are SGHAT and FQNNGV. The CDR3 sequence: CASSFRQGTEAFL. CDR3 nucleotide sequence: TGTGCCAGCAGCTTCCGACAGGGGACTGAAGCTTTCCTT.

A single count supports this clone. The rearrangement uses TRBV5-1 and TRBJ2-3; D is possibly TRBD2 (6 bases). V was clipped by 0 bases and J by 0 bases, with 14 bases between them. Germline CDR1 reads SGHRS; CDR2 reads YFSETQ. CDR3 length equals 17 residues. CDR3 loop: CASSLVGGAISTDTQYF. The DNA of the CDR3 is TGCGCCAGCAGCTTGGTCGGAGGGGCGATTAGCACAGATACGCAGTATTTT.

This rearrangement joins TRBV7-8 to TRBJ2-2, with 12 bases that match TRBD2. Looked up from germline, CDR1 is SGHVS and CDR2 is FQNEAQ. CDR3 size: 16 residues. V was clipped by 4 bases and J by 7 bases; unmatched bases: 7. CDR3 nucleotides: TGTGCCAGCAGCTCTGGACTAGCGGGAATAGGCGGGGAGCTGTTTTTT. The encoded protein is CASSSGLAGIGGELFF.

In regard to this clone: This CDR3 is also generated by other DNA sequences in the sample. The chain employs TRBV2 and TRBJ2-3; 7 bases match TRBD1. The V gene end was trimmed by 4 bases and the J gene end by 0 bases; junction bases not matched to a gene: 7. Per the germline V gene, CDR1 is SNHLY and CDR2 is FYNNEI. The CDR3 sequence is 16 residues long. The CDR3 sequence is CASSARGQLSTDTQYF. CDR3 DNA: TGTGCCAGCAGTGCAAGGGGACAGCTCAGCACAGATACGCAGTATTTT.

This CDR3 reads CASSSPIDRLGETQYF. In DNA form, the CDR3 reads TGTGCCAGCAGTTCCCCCATCGACAGGTTGGGTGAGACCCAGTACTTC. The chain links TRBV28 to TRBJ2-5, with D possibly TRBD1 on 6 matching bases. Trimming took off 4 bases at V and 5 bases at J, with 20 bases between the two ends. In germline, CDR1 is MDHEN, CDR2 SYDVKM. The CDR3 is made up of 16 amino acids.

The chain uses TRBV7-9 and TRBJ2-5, with 8 bases aligning to TRBD2. The ends lost 5 bases at V and 1 base at J; junction bases unmatched: 9. In germline, CDR1 is SEHNR, CDR2 FQNEAQ (reference sequence). The CDR3 has 16 amino acids. CDR3 sequence: CASSPRGGSPQETQYF. CDR3 nucleotides: TGTGCCAGCAGCCCCCGGGGGGGTTCGCCCCAAGAGACCCAGTACTTC.

The rearrangement joins TRBV4-1 to TRBJ1-6, with D possibly matching TRBD1 (5 bases). Germline CDR1 and CDR2: MGHRA and YSYEKL. CDR3 length: 14 amino acids. V lost 6 bases to trimming and J lost 10 bases, with 16 bases between them. The CDR3 bases are TGCGCCAGCAGAAGTCAAGGGGCAGGCTCACCCCTCCACTTT. It is translated as CASRSQGAGSPLHF.

This clone was observed a handful of times. V usage is TRBV7-2 and J usage is TRBJ1-2; D is uncertain. The CDR3 length is 14 residues. Germline lookup yields CDR1 SGHTA and CDR2 FQGNSA. V was clipped by 7 bases and J by 0 bases, with 12 bases between them. The CDR3 is CASTSSHANYGYTF. The CDR3 DNA is TGTGCCAGCACCTCAAGTCACGCTAACTATGGCTACACCTTC. Using reference TRBV7-2 and TRBJ1-2 for the parts outside the CDR3, the full variable domain is GAGVSQSPSNKVTEKGKDVELRCDPISGHTALYWYRQSLGQGLEFLIYFQGNSAPDKSGLPSDRFSAERTGGSVSTLTIQRTQQEDSAVYLCASTSSHANYGYTFGSGTRLTVV.

Here the CDR3 DNA reads TGTGCCAGCAGTTTATTGGGGCCGGGTAGAGCTTTCTTT. Translating it yields CASSLLGPGRAFF. The V call is TRBV28, the J call TRBJ1-1, with a tentative D call TRBD1 (5 bases). This CDR3 is built from 13 residues. Between the trimmed V and J ends, which lost 1 base and 10 bases, there was a span of 13 bases. Germline lookup yields CDR1 MDHEN and CDR2 SYDVKM.

The chain combines TRBV7-2 with TRBJ2-3; 12 bases agree with TRBD2. This CDR3 contains 15 residues. Unmatched junction bases numbered 4, after V lost 3 bases and J lost 6 bases. The germline V gene has CDR1 SGHTA and CDR2 FQGNSA. CDR3 sequence (DNA): TGTGCCAGCAGCTTGACTAGCGGGAGAGGTGATACGCAGTATTTT. Translating it yields CASSLTSGRGDTQYF. Full variable domain (outside the CDR3, taken from reference TRBV7-2 and TRBJ2-3): GAGVSQSPSNKVTEKGKDVELRCDPISGHTALYWYRQSLGQGLEFLIYFQGNSAPDKSGLPSDRFSAERTGGSVSTLTIQRTQQEDSAVYLCASSLTSGRGDTQYFGPGTRLTVL.

As regards this clone: The same CDR3 can be traced to other DNA sequences in this sample. V gene TRBV5-1 combines with J gene TRBJ2-7; 11 bases are a match to TRBD1. The trim removed 2 bases at V and 0 bases at J, leaving 1 base unmatched. Germline V gene lookup returns CDR1 SGHRS and CDR2 YFSETQ. There are 15 residues in the CDR3. The CDR3 coding sequence is TGCGCCAGCAGCTTAGGGACAGGGGGCTCCTACGAGCAGTACTTC. Translation gives CASSLGTGGSYEQYF.

V gene TRBV5-4 combines with J gene TRBJ2-7; TRBD1 agrees at 7 bases. The germline V gene has CDR1 SGHNT and CDR2 YYREEE (reference sequence). This CDR3 comprises 14 residues. Trimming took 4 bases from V and 5 from J; bases not matched to a gene: 9. The CDR3 sequence: CASSPWDSQDEQYF. The CDR3 DNA sequence: TGTGCCAGCAGCCCCTGGGACAGCCAGGACGAGCAGTACTTC.